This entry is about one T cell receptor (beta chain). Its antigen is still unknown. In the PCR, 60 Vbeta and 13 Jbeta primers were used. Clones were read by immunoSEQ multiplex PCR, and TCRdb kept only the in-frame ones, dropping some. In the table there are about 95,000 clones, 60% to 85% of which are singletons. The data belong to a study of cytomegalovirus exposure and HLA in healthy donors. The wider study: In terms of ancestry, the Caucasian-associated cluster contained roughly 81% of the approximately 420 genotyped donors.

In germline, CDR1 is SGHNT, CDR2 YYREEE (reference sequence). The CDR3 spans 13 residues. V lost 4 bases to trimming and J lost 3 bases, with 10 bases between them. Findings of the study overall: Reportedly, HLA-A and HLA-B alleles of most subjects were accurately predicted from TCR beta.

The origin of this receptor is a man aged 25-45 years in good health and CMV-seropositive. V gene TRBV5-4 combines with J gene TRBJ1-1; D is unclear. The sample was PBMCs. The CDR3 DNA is TGTGCCAGCAGCGCGACCAGCGACACTGAAGCTTTCTTT. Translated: CASSATSDTEAFF.